The present T cell receptor (beta chain) was sequenced within a study of blood T cell repertoires in COVID-19. Two negative PCRs, clearance, or symptom resolution characterized the recovered Cohort 3 donors. Produced via immunoSEQ multiplex PCR; TCRdb's table is partial and in-frame only. The table records about 300,000 clones, about nine tenths of them present only once. This CDR3 comprises 15 residues. The germline CDR1 and CDR2 sequences are MGHRA and YSYEKL. V lost 4 bases and J 7 bases, leaving 17 bases between the germline ends. The sequenced material came from PBMCs or T cells enriched from blood (not recorded which). The chain is built from TRBV4-1 and TRBJ1-5; tentatively, D is TRBD1 (6 bases). The TCR originated in a woman between 18 and 29 years old who had recovered from COVID-19. This CDR3 reads CASSRGQGGFQPQHF. The CDR3 nucleotides are TGCGCCAGCAGCCGGGGACAAGGTGGTTTCCAGCCCCAGCATTTT.